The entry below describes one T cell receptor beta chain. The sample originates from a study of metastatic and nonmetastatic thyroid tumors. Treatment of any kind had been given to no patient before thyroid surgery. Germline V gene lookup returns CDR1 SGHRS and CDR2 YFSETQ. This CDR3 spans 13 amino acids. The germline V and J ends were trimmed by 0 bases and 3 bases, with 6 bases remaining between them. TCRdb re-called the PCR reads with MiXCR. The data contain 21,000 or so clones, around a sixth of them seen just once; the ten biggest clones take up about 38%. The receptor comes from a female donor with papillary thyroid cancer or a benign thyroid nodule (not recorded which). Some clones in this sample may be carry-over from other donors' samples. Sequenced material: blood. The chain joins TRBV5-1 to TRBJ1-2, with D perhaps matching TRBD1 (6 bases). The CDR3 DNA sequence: TGCGCCAGCAGCTTGGAGGGGGACTATGGCTACACCTTC. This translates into CASSLEGDYGYTF. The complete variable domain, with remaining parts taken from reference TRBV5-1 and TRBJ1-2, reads KAGVTQTPRYLIKTRGQQVTLSCSPISGHRSVSWYQQTPGQGLQFLFEYFSETQRNKGNFPGRFSGRQFSNSRSEMNVSTLELGDSALYLCASSLEGDYGYTFGSGTRLTVV.